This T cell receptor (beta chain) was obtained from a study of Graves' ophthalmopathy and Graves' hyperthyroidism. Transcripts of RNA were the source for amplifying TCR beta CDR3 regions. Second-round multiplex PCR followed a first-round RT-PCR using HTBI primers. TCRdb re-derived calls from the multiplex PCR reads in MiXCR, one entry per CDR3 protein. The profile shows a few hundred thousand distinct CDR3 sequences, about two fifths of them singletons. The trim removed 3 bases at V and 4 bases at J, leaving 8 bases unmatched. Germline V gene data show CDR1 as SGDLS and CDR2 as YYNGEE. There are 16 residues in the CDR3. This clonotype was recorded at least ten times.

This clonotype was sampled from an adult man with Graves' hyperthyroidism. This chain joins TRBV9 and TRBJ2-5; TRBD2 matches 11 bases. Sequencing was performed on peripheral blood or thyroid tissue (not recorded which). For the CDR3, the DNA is TGTGCCAGCAGCGCCCGACTAGCGGGGACGAGAGAGACCCAGTACTTC. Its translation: CASSARLAGTRETQYF. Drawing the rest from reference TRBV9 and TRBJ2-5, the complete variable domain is DSGVTQTPKHLITATGQRVTLRCSPRSGDLSVYWYQQSLDQGLQFLIQYYNGEERAKGNILERFSAQQFPDLHSELNLSSLELGDSALYFCASSARLAGTRETQYFGPGTRLLVL.